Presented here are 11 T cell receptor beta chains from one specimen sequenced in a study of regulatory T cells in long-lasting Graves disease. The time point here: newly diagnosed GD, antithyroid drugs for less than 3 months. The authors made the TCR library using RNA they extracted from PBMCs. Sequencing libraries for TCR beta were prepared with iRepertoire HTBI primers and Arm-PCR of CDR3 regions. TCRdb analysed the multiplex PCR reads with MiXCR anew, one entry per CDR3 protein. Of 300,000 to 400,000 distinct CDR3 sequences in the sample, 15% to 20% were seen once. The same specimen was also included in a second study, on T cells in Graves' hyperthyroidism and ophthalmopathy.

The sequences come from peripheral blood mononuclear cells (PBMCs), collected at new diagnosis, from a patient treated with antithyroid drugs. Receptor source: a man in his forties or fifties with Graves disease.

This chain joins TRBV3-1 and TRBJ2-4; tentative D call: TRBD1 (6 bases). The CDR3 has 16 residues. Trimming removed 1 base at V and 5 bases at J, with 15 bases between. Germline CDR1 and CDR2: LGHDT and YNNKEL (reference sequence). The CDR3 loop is CASSQGNRVLQNIQYF. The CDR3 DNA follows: TGTGCCAGCAGCCAAGGAAACAGGGTCCTCCAAAACATTCAGTACTTC.

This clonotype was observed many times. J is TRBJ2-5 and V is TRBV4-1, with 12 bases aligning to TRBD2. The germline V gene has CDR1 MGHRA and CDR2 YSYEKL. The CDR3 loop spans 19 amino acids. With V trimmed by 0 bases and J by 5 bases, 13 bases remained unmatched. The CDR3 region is CASSQEPGLAGYRGETQYF. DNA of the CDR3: TGCGCCAGCAGCCAAGAACCCGGACTAGCGGGGTACAGGGGGGAGACCCAGTACTTC.

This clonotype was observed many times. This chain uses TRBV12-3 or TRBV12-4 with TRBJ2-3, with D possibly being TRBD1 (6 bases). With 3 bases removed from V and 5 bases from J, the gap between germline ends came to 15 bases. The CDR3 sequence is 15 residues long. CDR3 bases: TGTGCCAGCAGTTTCCGGGACAAGGGGAAAGATACGCAGTATTTT. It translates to CASSFRDKGKDTQYF.

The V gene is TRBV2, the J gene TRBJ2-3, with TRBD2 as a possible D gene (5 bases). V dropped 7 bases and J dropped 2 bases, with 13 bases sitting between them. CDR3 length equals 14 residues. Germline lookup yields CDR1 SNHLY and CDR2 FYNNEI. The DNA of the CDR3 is TGTGCCAGCAAGTACAGCGGTGACACAGATACGCAGTATTTT. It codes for CASKYSGDTDTQYF.

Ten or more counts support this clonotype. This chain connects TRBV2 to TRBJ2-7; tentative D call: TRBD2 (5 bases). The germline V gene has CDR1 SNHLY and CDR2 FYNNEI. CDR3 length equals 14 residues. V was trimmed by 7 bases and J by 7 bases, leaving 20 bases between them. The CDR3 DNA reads TGTGCCAGCACGGTTCGCGAGGGCCCGCGTGAGCAGTACTTC. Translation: CASTVREGPREQYF.

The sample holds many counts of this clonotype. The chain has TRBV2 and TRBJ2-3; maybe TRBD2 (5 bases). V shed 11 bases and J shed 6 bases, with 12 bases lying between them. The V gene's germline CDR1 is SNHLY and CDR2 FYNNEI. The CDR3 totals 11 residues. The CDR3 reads CAGPLADTQYF. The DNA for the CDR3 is TGTGCCGGGCCTTTAGCGGATACGCAGTATTTT.

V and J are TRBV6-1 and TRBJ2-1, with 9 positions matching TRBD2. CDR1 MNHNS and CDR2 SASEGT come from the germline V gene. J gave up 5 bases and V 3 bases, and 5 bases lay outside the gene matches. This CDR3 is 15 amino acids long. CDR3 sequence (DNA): TGTGCCAGCAGTGACCGTGCGGGGGGGAACAATGAGCAGTTCTTC. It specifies CASSDRAGGNNEQFF.

CDR3 sequence (DNA): TGTGCCAGCAGCCAAGTAGACAGGGTGGACGGCTACACCTTC. Translated: CASSQVDRVDGYTF. V and J are TRBV3-1 and TRBJ1-2; TRBD1 matches 7 bases. V was pared by 1 base and J by 8 bases, with 7 bases of the junction left unmatched. The germline V gene has CDR1 LGHDT and CDR2 YNNKEL (reference sequence). The CDR3 consists of 14 residues.

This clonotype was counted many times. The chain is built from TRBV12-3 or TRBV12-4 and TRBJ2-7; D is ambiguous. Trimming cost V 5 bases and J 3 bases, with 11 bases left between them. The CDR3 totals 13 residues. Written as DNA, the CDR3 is TGTGCCAGCAGTCCCGGACGGAGCTACGAGCAGTACTTC. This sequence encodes CASSPGRSYEQYF.

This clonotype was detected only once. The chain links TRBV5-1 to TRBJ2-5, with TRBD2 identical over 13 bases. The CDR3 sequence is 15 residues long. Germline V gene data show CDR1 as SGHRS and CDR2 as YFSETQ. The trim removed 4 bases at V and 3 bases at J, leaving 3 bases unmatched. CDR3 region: CASSTGLAGKETQYF. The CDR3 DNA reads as TGCGCCAGCAGCACGGGACTAGCGGGAAAAGAGACCCAGTACTTC.

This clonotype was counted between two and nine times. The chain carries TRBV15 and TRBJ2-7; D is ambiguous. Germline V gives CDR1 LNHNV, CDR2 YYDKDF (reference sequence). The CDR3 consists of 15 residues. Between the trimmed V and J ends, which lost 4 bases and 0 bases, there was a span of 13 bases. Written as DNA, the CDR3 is TGTGCCACCAGCATAGGTCGGGCGAGCTCCTACGAGCAGTACTTC. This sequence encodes CATSIGRASSYEQYF. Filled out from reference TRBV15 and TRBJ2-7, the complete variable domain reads DAMVIQNPRYQVTQFGKPVTLSCSQTLNHNVMYWYQQKSSQAPKLLFHYYDKDFNNEADTPDNFQSRRPNTSFCFLDIRSPGLGDTAMYLCATSIGRASSYEQYFGPGTRLTVT.